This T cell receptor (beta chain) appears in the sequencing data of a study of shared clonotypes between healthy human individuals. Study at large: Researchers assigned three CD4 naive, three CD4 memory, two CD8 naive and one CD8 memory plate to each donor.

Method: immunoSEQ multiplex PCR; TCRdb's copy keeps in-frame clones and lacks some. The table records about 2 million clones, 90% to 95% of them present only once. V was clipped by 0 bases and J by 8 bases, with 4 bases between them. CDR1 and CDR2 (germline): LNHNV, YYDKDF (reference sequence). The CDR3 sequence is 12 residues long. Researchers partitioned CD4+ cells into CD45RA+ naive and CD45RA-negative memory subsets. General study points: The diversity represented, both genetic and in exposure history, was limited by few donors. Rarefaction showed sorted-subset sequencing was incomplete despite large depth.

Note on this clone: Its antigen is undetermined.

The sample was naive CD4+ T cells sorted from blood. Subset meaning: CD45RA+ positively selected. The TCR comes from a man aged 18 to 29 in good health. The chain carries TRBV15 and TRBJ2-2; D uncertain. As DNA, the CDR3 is TGTGCCACCAGCAGAGATTTGGGGGAGCTGTTTTTT. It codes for CATSRDLGELFF.